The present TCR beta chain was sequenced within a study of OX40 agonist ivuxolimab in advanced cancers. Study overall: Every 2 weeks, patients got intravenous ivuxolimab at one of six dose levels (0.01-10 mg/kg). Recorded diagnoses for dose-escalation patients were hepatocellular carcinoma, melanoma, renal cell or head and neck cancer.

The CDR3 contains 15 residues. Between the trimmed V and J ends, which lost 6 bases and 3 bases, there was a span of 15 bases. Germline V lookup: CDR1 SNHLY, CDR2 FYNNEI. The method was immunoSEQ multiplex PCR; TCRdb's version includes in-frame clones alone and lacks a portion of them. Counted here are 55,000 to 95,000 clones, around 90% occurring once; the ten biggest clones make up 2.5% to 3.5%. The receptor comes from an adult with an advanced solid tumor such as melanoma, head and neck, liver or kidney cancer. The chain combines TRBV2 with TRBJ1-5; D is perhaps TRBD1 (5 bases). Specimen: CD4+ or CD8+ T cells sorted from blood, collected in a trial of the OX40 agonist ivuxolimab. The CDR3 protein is CASRPSGAINQPQHF. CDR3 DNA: TGTGCCAGCAGACCCTCCGGGGCAATCAATCAGCCCCAGCATTTT.